The sequence of this T cell receptor beta chain was determined in a study of CD8 T cells in Susac syndrome. Sequencing targeted TCR beta in T cells from blood (CD8+ and CD4+). The multiple sclerosis control group comprised treatment-naive patients with stable or active relapsing-remitting disease. Isolation of CD8+ and CD4+ T cells was performed negatively, whereas enrichment of TEMRA cells was done by FACS. Random hexamers were used to reverse transcribe an amount of 0.5 to 1 ug RNA. The method of amplification for TCR beta CDR3 was immunoSEQ multiplex PCR, covering 54 Vbeta and 13 Jbeta. TCRdb reanalysed the immunoSEQ multiplex PCR reads using MiXCR and keeps one entry per CDR3 protein. Altogether about 300,000 distinct CDR3 sequences are present, around nine tenths being singletons, with the ten largest covering approximately 0.2%. Germline CDR1 reads MRHNA; CDR2 reads SNTAGT. Trimming stripped 5 bases from V and 7 bases from J, with 15 bases between. The CDR3 spans 15 residues.

The sequence was collected from a human donor with multiple sclerosis. Sequenced sample: CD8+ T cells from PBMCs. The chain couples TRBV6-4 to TRBJ1-6, with TRBD1 as a possible D gene (6 bases). The CDR3 bases are TGTGCCAGCAGTCCAGTAGGGGGAGAAAATTCACCCCTCCACTTT. Encoded protein: CASSPVGGENSPLHF.